This T cell receptor beta chain derives from a study of blood T cell repertoires in COVID-19. Study-wide background: From the United States, Italy and Spain came samples of acute and convalescent COVID-19. PBMCs, B-cell-depleted T cells, or T cells were the source of the cDNA or gDNA that made up the material.

Per the authors' pipeline: Amplification of reference gene primers was used by the study to estimate nucleated cell counts. Clones were read by immunoSEQ multiplex PCR, and TCRdb kept only the in-frame ones, dropping some. The V and J calls and the clone size are those of that table, but D and trimming were determined from the DNA. Seen here are 150,000 or so clones, 80% to 90% observed once, and the top ten hold roughly a tenth. The CDR3 length is 16 residues. V trimming: 0 bases; J trimming: 7 bases; junction bases outside the gene matches: 8. From germline, CDR1 is KGHSH and CDR2 LQKENI. Sequenced: peripheral blood. The clonotype originates from a human donor in a cohort sampled during active COVID-19. This chain links TRBV18 with TRBJ2-1; 8 bases match TRBD2. The CDR3 reads CASSPPLAAGLNEQFF. The CDR3 DNA sequence: TGTGCCAGCTCACCACCACTAGCGGCTGGTCTTAATGAGCAGTTCTTC.